A selection of T cell receptor beta chains follows, all from one sample in a study of shared clonotypes between healthy human individuals. Measured with immunoSEQ multiplex PCR; TCRdb has only the in-frame clones, and not every one. The repertoire includes hundreds of thousands of clones, approximately 97% of them detected once, and 0.057% sits in the top ten. Sequencing was done on a sample of naive CD4+ T cells sorted from blood. These receptors originate from a young woman in good health. CDR3s include the opening cysteine and the closing phenylalanine or tryptophan. Fields, in order: V gene, clone size, J gene, D gene, CDR3 protein, CDR3 DNA. D genes are given only for firm matches. A row's size may be missing; if present it is once, few, many or a size class.

v_call: TRBV28
clone_size: .
j_call: TRBJ1-1
d_call: TRBD1
cdr3_aa: CASSGGGWQGDTEAFF
cdr3_nt: TGTGCCAGCAGTGGGGGTGGATGGCAGGGGGACACTGAAGCTTTCTTT

v_call: TRBV28
clone_size: .
j_call: TRBJ1-2
d_call: .
cdr3_aa: CASAGSLNYGYTF
cdr3_nt: TGTGCCAGCGCCGGGAGTCTCAACTATGGCTACACCTTC

v_call: TRBV10-3
clone_size: .
j_call: TRBJ2-5
d_call: TRBD2
cdr3_aa: CAISGLAGKRETQYF
cdr3_nt: TGTGCCATCAGCGGACTAGCGGGGAAACGGGAGACCCAGTACTTC

v_call: TRBV6-7
clone_size: .
j_call: TRBJ1-1
d_call: TRBD1
cdr3_aa: CASTLSRGGYTEAFF
cdr3_nt: TGTGCCAGCACCTTGTCCAGGGGGGGATATACTGAAGCTTTCTTT

v_call: TRBV6-5
clone_size: .
j_call: TRBJ2-1
d_call: TRBD1
cdr3_aa: CASSKTGTNEQFF
cdr3_nt: TGTGCCAGCAGTAAGACAGGGACCAATGAGCAGTTCTTC

v_call: TRBV5-6
clone_size: .
j_call: TRBJ2-5
d_call: TRBD1
cdr3_aa: CASSLDRGETQYF
cdr3_nt: TGTGCCAGCAGCTTGGACAGGGGGGAGACCCAGTACTTC

v_call: TRBV6-5
clone_size: .
j_call: TRBJ2-5
d_call: .
cdr3_aa: CASSSDSQETQYF
cdr3_nt: TGTGCCAGCAGCTCGGACAGCCAAGAGACCCAGTACTTC

v_call: TRBV11-3
clone_size: .
j_call: TRBJ2-1
d_call: .
cdr3_aa: CASSFRGNEQFF
cdr3_nt: TGTGCCAGCAGCTTTAGGGGCAATGAGCAGTTCTTC

v_call: TRBV6-5
clone_size: .
j_call: TRBJ1-1
d_call: TRBD1
cdr3_aa: CASSLVGQSTEAFF
cdr3_nt: TGTGCCAGCAGTTTGGTGGGACAGTCTACTGAAGCTTTCTTT

v_call: TRBV27
clone_size: .
j_call: TRBJ2-5
d_call: .
cdr3_aa: CASSRDQETQYF
cdr3_nt: TGTGCCAGCTCCCGGGACCAAGAGACCCAGTACTTC

v_call: TRBV4-1
clone_size: .
j_call: TRBJ2-7
d_call: TRBD2
cdr3_aa: CASSQEGAGGRYEQYF
cdr3_nt: TGCGCCAGCAGCCAAGAAGGGGCGGGAGGACGGTACGAGCAGTACTTC

v_call: TRBV28
clone_size: .
j_call: TRBJ1-5
d_call: .
cdr3_aa: CASSSGTTYSNQPQHF
cdr3_nt: TGTGCCAGCAGTTCCGGGACTACTTATAGCAATCAGCCCCAGCATTTT

v_call: TRBV7-2
clone_size: .
j_call: TRBJ2-5
d_call: .
cdr3_aa: CASSLGPQETQYF
cdr3_nt: TGTGCCAGCAGCTTAGGGCCGCAAGAGACCCAGTACTTC

v_call: TRBV7-2
clone_size: .
j_call: TRBJ2-3
d_call: TRBD2
cdr3_aa: CASSLVQGAGGAKQYF
cdr3_nt: TGTGCCAGCAGCTTAGTGCAGGGAGCGGGAGGAGCTAAGCAGTATTTT

v_call: TRBV14
clone_size: .
j_call: TRBJ1-3
d_call: .
cdr3_aa: CASSRVLNSGNTIYF
cdr3_nt: TGTGCCAGCAGCCGCGTACTGAACTCTGGAAACACCATATATTTT

v_call: TRBV5-1
clone_size: once
j_call: TRBJ2-3
d_call: .
cdr3_aa: CASSLGTDIFTDTQYF
cdr3_nt: TGCGCCAGCAGCTTGGGGACAGATATTTTCACAGATACGCAGTATTTT

v_call: TRBV19
clone_size: .
j_call: TRBJ2-7
d_call: .
cdr3_aa: CASSPQGGYEQYF
cdr3_nt: TGTGCCAGTAGTCCCCAGGGGGGGTACGAGCAGTACTTC

v_call: TRBV11-2
clone_size: .
j_call: TRBJ2-7
d_call: TRBD1
cdr3_aa: CASTFGTVHGEQYF
cdr3_nt: TGTGCCAGCACCTTCGGGACAGTACACGGCGAGCAGTACTTC

v_call: TRBV20-1
clone_size: once
j_call: TRBJ2-7
d_call: .
cdr3_aa: CSARINYEQYF
cdr3_nt: TGCAGTGCTAGAATAAATTACGAGCAGTACTTC

v_call: TRBV9
clone_size: .
j_call: TRBJ2-1
d_call: .
cdr3_aa: CASSLRGGGGGSYNEQFF
cdr3_nt: TGTGCCAGCAGCCTTAGAGGCGGAGGTGGGGGTTCCTACAATGAGCAGTTCTTC

v_call: TRBV2
clone_size: .
j_call: TRBJ2-1
d_call: TRBD1
cdr3_aa: CASGRDRGYNEQFF
cdr3_nt: TGTGCCAGCGGCCGGGACAGGGGCTACAATGAGCAGTTCTTC

v_call: TRBV10-3
clone_size: .
j_call: TRBJ2-7
d_call: TRBD1
cdr3_aa: CAISSHVSGGLGEQYF
cdr3_nt: TGTGCCATCAGTAGTCACGTTTCAGGGGGATTGGGGGAGCAGTACTTC

v_call: TRBV5-1
clone_size: .
j_call: TRBJ1-6
d_call: .
cdr3_aa: CASSLEGNDNSPLHF
cdr3_nt: TGCGCCAGCAGCTTGGAAGGGAACGATAATTCACCCCTCCACTTT